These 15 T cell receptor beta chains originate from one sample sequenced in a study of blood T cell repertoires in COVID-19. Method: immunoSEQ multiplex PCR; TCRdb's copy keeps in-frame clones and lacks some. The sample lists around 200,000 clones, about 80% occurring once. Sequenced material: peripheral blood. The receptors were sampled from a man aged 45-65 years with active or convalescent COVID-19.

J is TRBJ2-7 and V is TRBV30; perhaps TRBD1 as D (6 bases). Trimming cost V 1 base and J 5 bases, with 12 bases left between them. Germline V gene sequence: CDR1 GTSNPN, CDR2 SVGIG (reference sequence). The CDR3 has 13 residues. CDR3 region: CAWSGTGFDEQYF. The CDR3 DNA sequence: TGTGCCTGGAGTGGAACAGGGTTCGACGAGCAGTACTTC. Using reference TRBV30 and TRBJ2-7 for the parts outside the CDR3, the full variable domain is SQTIHQWPATLVQPVGSPLSLECTVEGTSNPNLYWYRQAAGRGLQLLFYSVGIGQISSEVPQNLSASRPQDRQFILSSKKLLLSDSGFYLCAWSGTGFDEQYFGPGTRLTVT.

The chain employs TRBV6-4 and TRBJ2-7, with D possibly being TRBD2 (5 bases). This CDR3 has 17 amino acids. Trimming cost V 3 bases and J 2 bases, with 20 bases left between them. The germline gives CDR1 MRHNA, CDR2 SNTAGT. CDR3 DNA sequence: TGTGCCAGCAGTGATCCCCTGGACTTTTCCCTCCCCTACGAGCAGTACTTC. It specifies CASSDPLDFSLPYEQYF.

CDR3: CASSQRGGRGANVLTF. The CDR3 DNA sequence: TGTGCCAGCAGCCAGCGCGGGGGGCGTGGGGCCAACGTCCTGACTTTC. This chain links TRBV7-2 with TRBJ2-6, with 8 bases identical to TRBD2. The CDR3 covers 16 residues. Trimming took 5 bases from V and 3 from J; bases not matched to a gene: 6. Per germline, CDR1 SGHTA and CDR2 FQGNSA.

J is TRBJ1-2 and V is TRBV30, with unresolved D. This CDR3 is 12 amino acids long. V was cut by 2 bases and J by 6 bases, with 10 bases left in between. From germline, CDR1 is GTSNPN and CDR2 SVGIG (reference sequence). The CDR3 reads CAWSPDSDGYTF. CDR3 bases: TGTGCCTGGAGTCCCGACTCGGATGGCTACACCTTC.

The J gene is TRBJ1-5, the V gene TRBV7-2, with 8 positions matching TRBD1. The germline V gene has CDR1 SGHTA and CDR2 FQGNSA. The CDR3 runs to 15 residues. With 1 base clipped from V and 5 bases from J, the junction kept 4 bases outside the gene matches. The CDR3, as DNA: TGTGCCAGCAGCTTAGGGGGACAGGTGGATCAGCCCCAGCATTTT. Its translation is CASSLGGQVDQPQHF.

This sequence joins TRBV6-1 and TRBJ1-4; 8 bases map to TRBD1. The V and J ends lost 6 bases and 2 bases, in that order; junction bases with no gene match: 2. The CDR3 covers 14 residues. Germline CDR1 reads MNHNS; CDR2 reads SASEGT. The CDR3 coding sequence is TGTGCCAGCAGACCAGGGGGCACTAATGAAAAACTGTTTTTT. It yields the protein CASRPGGTNEKLFF.

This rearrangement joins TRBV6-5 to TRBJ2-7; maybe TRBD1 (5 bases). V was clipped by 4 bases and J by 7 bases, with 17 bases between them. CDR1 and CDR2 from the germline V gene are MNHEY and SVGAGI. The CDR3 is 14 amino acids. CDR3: CASSFTPQGGEQYF. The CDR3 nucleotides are TGTGCCAGCAGTTTTACTCCTCAGGGTGGTGAGCAGTACTTC.

The CDR3 loop reads CASGGGAEANQPQHF. The CDR3, as DNA: TGTGCCTCCGGCGGGGGGGCTGAGGCAAATCAGCCCCAGCATTTT. The genes are TRBV10-3 and TRBJ1-5; D may be TRBD1 (6 bases). Looked up from germline, CDR1 is ENHRY and CDR2 is SYGVKD. This CDR3 has 15 amino acids. Deletions cut 11 bases from V and 4 bases from J, with 21 bases between.

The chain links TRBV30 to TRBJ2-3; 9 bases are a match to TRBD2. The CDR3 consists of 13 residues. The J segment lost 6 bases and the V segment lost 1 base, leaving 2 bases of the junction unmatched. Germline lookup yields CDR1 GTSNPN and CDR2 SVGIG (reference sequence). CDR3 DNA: TGTGCCTGGAGTGGCGGGGGGGACGATACGCAGTATTTT. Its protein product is CAWSGGGDDTQYF. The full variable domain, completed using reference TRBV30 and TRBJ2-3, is SQTIHQWPATLVQPVGSPLSLECTVEGTSNPNLYWYRQAAGRGLQLLFYSVGIGQISSEVPQNLSASRPQDRQFILSSKKLLLSDSGFYLCAWSGGGDDTQYFGPGTRLTVL.

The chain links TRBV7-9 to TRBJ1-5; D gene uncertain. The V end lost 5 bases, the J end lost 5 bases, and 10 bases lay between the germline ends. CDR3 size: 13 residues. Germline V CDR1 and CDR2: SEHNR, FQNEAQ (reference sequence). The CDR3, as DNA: TGTGCCAGCAGCCCACATCCTGATCAGCCCCAGCATTTT. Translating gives CASSPHPDQPQHF.

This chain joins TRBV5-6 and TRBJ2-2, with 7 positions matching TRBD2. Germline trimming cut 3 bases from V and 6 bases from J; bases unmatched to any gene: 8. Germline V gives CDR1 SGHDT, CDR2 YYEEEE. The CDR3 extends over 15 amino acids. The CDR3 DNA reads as TGTGCCAGCAGCTCTAGCGGTCGATTACCCGGGGAGCTGTTTTTT. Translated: CASSSSGRLPGELFF.

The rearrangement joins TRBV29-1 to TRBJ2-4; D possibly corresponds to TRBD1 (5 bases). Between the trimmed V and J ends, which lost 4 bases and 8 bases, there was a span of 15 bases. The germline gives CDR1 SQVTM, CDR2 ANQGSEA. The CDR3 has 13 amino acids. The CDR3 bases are TGCAGCGTTGTGAGCCAGGGTAGAGACATTCAGTACTTC. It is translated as CSVVSQGRDIQYF.

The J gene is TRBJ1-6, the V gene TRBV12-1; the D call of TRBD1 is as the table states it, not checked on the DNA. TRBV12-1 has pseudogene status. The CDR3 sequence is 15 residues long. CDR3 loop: CAPRWTAPYNSPLHF. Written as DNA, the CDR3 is TGTGCCCCCAGGTGGACAGCTCCCTATAATTCACCCCTCCACTTT.

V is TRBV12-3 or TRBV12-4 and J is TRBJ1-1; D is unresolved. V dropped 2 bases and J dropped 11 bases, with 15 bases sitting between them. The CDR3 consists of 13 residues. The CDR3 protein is CASSLSRTLGAFF. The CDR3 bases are TGTGCCAGCAGTTTAAGCAGGACTCTGGGTGCTTTCTTT.

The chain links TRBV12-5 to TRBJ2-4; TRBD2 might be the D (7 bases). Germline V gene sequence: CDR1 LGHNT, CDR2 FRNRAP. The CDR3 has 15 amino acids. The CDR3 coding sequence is TGTGCCTCAACGGGGGGCAGGGAGGGCAAAAACATTCAGTACTTC. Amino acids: CASTGGREGKNIQYF.